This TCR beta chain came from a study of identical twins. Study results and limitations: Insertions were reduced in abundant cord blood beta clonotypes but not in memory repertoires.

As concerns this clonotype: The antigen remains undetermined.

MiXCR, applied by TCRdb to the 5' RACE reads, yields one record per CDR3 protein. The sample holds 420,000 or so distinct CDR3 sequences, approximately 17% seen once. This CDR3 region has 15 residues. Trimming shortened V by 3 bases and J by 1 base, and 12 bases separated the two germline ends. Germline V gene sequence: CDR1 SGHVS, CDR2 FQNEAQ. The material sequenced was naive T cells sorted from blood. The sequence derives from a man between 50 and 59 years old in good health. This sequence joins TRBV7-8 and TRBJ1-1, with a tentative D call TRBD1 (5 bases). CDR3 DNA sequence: TGTGCCAGCAGCTTGCCTAGTCAGGGGAACACTGAAGCTTTCTTT. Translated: CASSLPSQGNTEAFF. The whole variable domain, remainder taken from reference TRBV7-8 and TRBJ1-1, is GAGVSQSPRYKVAKRGQDVALRCDPISGHVSLFWYQQALGQGPEFLTYFQNEAQLDKSGLPSDRFFAERPEGSVSTLKIQRTQQEDSAVYLCASSLPSQGNTEAFFGQGTRLTVV.